This T cell receptor (beta chain) was captured in a study of blood T cell repertoires in COVID-19. Assay used: immunoSEQ multiplex PCR; TCRdb lists only in-frame clones, some missing. The sample records about 210,000 clones, roughly 84% being singletons. Unmatched junction bases numbered 12, after V lost 4 bases and J lost 0 bases. Germline CDR1 reads LNHDA; CDR2 reads SQIVND (reference sequence). The CDR3 totals 18 residues. Sequencing was performed on PBMCs or T cells enriched from blood (not recorded which). The chain employs TRBV19 and TRBJ2-1; 7 nucleotides align to TRBD2. The clonotype was recovered from a man under 40 in a cohort exposed to, infected with or recovered from COVID-19 (not recorded which). This chain's CDR3 is CASSTRFSGPSSYNEQFF. The CDR3 region has the DNA TGTGCCAGTAGTACCCGCTTTAGCGGGCCTAGCTCCTACAATGAGCAGTTCTTC.